This TCR beta chain was sequenced in a study of blood T cell repertoires in COVID-19. Study overall: Some COVID-19 samples were acute and others convalescent; all came from the United States, Italy and Spain. The cDNA or gDNA used as material had been derived from T cells, B-cell-depleted T cells, or PBMCs.

Under the authors' procedure: Using reference gene primer amplification, nucleated cell counts were estimated. Sequenced by immunoSEQ multiplex PCR; TCRdb stores in-frame clones only, minus some. V, J and clone size reflect that table, while D and trimming were determined from the DNA. The repertoire holds about 210,000 clones, with about 80% as singletons. This TCR was sampled from a man in his 60s with acute or convalescent COVID-19. Input material: peripheral blood.

The CDR3 spells CASSYGLAGRTDTQYF. The CDR3, as DNA: TGTGCCAGCAGTTACGGGCTAGCGGGGAGAACAGATACGCAGTATTTT. V is TRBV6-5 and J is TRBJ2-3; 9 bases align to TRBD2. Trimming took 2 bases from V and 3 from J; bases not matched to a gene: 6. Per germline, CDR1 MNHEY and CDR2 SVGAGI. This CDR3 is built from 16 residues.